This T cell receptor beta chain comes out of a study of T cells after yellow fever vaccination. Study-level background: Preparing low-cell-number fractions relied on SMART-Seq v4 Ultra Low Input. Notes on the study in general: Most clones from primary vaccination resurfaced after the booster (around 97% CD4, around 91% CD8). A weaker but faster secondary response was observed, peaking on day 5 versus 15. Among all clonotypes, a small share was observed in both CD4 and CD8 compartments.

From germline, CDR1 is LGHNA and CDR2 YSLEER. The V end was cut by 2 bases, the J end by 2 bases, with 12 bases between. The CDR3 contains 15 residues. TCRdb ran MiXCR on the 5' RACE reads and lists one entry per CDR3 protein. The table includes some 240,000 distinct CDR3 sequences, around 3.1% detected once. This clonotype was seen at least ten times. The antigen remains unidentified. The sample here was CD4+ T cells sorted from PBMCs, taken 10 days after the yellow fever booster vaccination. This rearrangement joins TRBV4-3 to TRBJ1-1; D gene uncertain. The source is a man aged 18 to 35 who received the YFV17D yellow fever vaccine. The CDR3 region has the DNA TGCGCCAGCAGCCAATCCTACCGAGTTAACACTGAAGCTTTCTTT. This translates into CASSQSYRVNTEAFF.